This T cell receptor (beta chain) was documented in a study of cytomegalovirus exposure and HLA in healthy donors. Study as a whole: The use of the same platform for the 110 or so validation repertoires and the roughly 670 first-cohort repertoires was reported by a later analysis.

TCRdb keeps only in-frame clones here, not all; method: immunoSEQ multiplex PCR. The repertoire consists of approximately 140,000 clones, with 70% to 90% occurring once and the leading ten covering around 1.4%. As concerns this clone: The target antigen is unknown.

Overall study findings and caveats: High sensitivity and specificity were reportedly achieved when the classifier diagnosed cytomegalovirus status.

V shed 5 bases, J shed 5 bases, and the junction held 5 bases outside the gene matches. Germline assignment: CDR1 LNHDA and CDR2 SQIVND (reference sequence). The CDR3 spans 14 residues. Specimen: PBMCs. The clonotype was recovered from a woman aged 25 to 39 in good health and CMV-seronegative. The rearrangement links TRBV19 to TRBJ1-5, with 8 bases aligning to TRBD1. CDR3 loop: CASSGSGGYQPQHF. DNA of the CDR3: TGTGCCAGTAGTGGGTCAGGGGGCTATCAGCCCCAGCATTTT.